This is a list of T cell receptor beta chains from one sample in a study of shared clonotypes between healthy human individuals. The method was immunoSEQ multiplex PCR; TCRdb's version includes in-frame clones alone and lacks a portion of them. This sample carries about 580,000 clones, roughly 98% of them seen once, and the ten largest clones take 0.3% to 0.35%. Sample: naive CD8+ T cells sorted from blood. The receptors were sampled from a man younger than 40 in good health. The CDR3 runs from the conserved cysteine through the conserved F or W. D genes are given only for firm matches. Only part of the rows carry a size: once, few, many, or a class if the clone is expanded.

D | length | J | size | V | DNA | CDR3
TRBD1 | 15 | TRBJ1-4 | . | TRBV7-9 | TGTGCCAGCAGCCAACGAGGGGGCATAAATGAAAAACTGTTTTTT | CASSQRGGINEKLFF
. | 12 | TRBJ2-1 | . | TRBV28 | TGTGCCAGCAGTTCTCGGGACCCAGAGCAGTTCTTC | CASSSRDPEQFF
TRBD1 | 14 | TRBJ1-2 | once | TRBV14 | TGTGCCAGCAGCCGGTCCCGGGACAGCTATGGCTACACCTTC | CASSRSRDSYGYTF
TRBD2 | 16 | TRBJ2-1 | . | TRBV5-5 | TGTGCCAGCACCCTAAAAAAAGCGGGAGACTACAATGAGCAGTTCTTC | CASTLKKAGDYNEQFF
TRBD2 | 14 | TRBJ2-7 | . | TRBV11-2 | TGTGCCAGCAGCTCGACTAGCAGAACCTACGAGCAGTACTTC | CASSSTSRTYEQYF
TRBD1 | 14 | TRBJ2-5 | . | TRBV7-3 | TGTGCCAGCAGCTTAGAGACAGGGTACGAGACCCAGTACTTC | CASSLETGYETQYF
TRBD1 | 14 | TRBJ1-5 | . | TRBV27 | TGTGCCAGCAGTTCCGGGACAGCGGATCAGCCCCAGCATTTT | CASSSGTADQPQHF
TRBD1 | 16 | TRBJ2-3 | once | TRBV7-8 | TGTGCCAGCAGCCCAGCCGGGACAGGGCGGGGAGATACGCAGTATTTT | CASSPAGTGRGDTQYF
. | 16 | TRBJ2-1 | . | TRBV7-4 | TGTGCCAGCAGCCCAGAATCCCAATCAAACCACAATGAGCAGTTCTTC | CASSPESQSNHNEQFF
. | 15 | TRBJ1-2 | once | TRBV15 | TGTGCCACCAGCAGAGATTGGGGCGAGGGCTATGGCTACACCTTC | CATSRDWGEGYGYTF
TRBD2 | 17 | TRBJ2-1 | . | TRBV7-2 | TGTGCCAGCAGTTATCCAGCTAGCGGGAGCTCCTACAATGAGCAGTTCTTC | CASSYPASGSSYNEQFF
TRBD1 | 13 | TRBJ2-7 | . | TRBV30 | TGTGCCTGGGGGTGGGACAGGGTAAACGAGCAGTACTTC | CAWGWDRVNEQYF
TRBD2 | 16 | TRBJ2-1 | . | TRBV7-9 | TGTGCCAGCAGCTTAGCGGCGGGAGGGCCGATGGGTGAGCAGTTCTTC | CASSLAAGGPMGEQFF
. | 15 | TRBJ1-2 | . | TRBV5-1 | TGCGCCAGCAGCAGCAGAATTACAAAGGACTATGGCTACACCTTC | CASSSRITKDYGYTF
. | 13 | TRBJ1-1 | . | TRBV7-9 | TGTGCCAGCAGCCCGGGGTCGGGCACTGAAGCTTTCTTT | CASSPGSGTEAFF
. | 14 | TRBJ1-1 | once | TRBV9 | TGTGCCAGCAGCGTAGAGGGGGTGGGCACTGAAGCTTTCTTT | CASSVEGVGTEAFF
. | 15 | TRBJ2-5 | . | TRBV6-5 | TGTGCCAGCAGTTACCCGGGGACGGCAAAAGAGACCCAGTACTTC | CASSYPGTAKETQYF
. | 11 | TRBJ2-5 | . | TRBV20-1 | TGCAGTGCTAGAGATGAAGAGACCCAGTACTTC | CSARDEETQYF
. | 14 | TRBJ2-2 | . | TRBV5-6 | TGTGCCAGCAGTCAGGGGATGAACACCGGGGAGCTGTTTTTT | CASSQGMNTGELFF
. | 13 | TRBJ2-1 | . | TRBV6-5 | TGTGCCAGCAGTTACTCGAAAGCGGGTGGGGAGTTCTTC | CASSYSKAGGEFF
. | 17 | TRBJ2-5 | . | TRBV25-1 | TGTGCCAGCAGTGACCGAGAACATTATTCGGGGGAAGAGACCCAGTACTTC | CASSDREHYSGEETQYF
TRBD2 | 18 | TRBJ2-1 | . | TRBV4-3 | TGCGCCAGCAGCCAAGAGTCCTCGGGAGCGGGAGGGTACAATGAGCAGTTCTTC | CASSQESSGAGGYNEQFF
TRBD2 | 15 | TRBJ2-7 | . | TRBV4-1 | TGCGCCAGCAGCCCCGGGGGGGCAGGGACCTACGAGCAGTACTTC | CASSPGGAGTYEQYF
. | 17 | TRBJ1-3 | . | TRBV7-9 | TGTGCCAGCAGCTTAGGGGCTCCACTATTCTCTGGAAACACCATGTATTTT | CASSLGAPLFSGNTMYF
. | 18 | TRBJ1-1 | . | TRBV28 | TGTGCCAGCAGTTTCTTGGGGGCGGAAGCCGCGTTGAACACTGAAGCTTTCTTT | CASSFLGAEAALNTEAFF
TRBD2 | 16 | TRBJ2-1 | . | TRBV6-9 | TGTGCCAGCAGTTATCATCCCGGACTAGCCTACAATGAGCAGTTCTTC | CASSYHPGLAYNEQFF
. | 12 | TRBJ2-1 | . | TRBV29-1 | TGCAGCGCCCATGAGCTCTACAATGAGCAGTTCTTC | CSAHELYNEQFF
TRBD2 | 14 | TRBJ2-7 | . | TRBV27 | TGTGCCAGCAGTTTCGTGACTAGCAGTGGCGAGCAGTACTTC | CASSFVTSSGEQYF
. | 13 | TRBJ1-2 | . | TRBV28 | TGTGCCAGCAGTCCCCGGGGAGGCTATGGCTACACCTTC | CASSPRGGYGYTF
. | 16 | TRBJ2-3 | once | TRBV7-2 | TGTGCCAGCAGCTCCCCACGACTAGATATCACAGATACGCAGTATTTT | CASSSPRLDITDTQYF
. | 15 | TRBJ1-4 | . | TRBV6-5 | TGTGCCAGCAGCCACACCCGGGCAACTAATGAAAAACTGTTTTTT | CASSHTRATNEKLFF
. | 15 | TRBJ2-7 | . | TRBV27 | TGTGCCAGCAGCCACCAAGACAGGACTCCCTACGAGCAGTACTTC | CASSHQDRTPYEQYF
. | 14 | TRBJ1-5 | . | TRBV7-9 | TGTGCCAGCAGCTTAGGGGGGCTAGGGCAGCCCCAGCATTTT | CASSLGGLGQPQHF
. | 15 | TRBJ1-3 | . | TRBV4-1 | TGCGCCAGCAGCCAGCCAGGGTCACCTGGAAACACCATATATTTT | CASSQPGSPGNTIYF
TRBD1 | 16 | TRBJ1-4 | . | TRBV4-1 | TGCGCCAGCAGCCAAGTTACAGGGGGGACTAATGAAAAACTGTTTTTT | CASSQVTGGTNEKLFF
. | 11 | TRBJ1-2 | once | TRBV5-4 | TGTGCCAGCAGCCATCTCCTAGGCTACACCTTC | CASSHLLGYTF
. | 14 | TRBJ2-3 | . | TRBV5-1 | TGCGCCAGCAGCTTCGTACAGGGAAAAGATACGCAGTATTTT | CASSFVQGKDTQYF
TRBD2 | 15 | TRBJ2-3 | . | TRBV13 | TGTGCCAGCAGTATAGCGGGAGTTCCGTCGGATACGCAGTATTTT | CASSIAGVPSDTQYF
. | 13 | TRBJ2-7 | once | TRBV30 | TGTGCCTGGAGTGTAGGGACAACCTACGAGCAGTACTTC | CAWSVGTTYEQYF
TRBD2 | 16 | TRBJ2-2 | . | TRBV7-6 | TGTGCCAGCAGCAAACGGACTAGCGGGAGTTGGAGGGAGCTGTTTTTT | CASSKRTSGSWRELFF
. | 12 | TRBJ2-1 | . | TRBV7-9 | TGTGCCAGCAAGTCGCGAAACAATGAGCAGTTCTTC | CASKSRNNEQFF